This T cell receptor (beta chain) was observed in a study of CD8 T cells in Susac syndrome. In regard to this clonotype: Its antigen remains unknown.

Study-wide results and limits: The study admitted that it had a relatively small number of individuals in its TCR sequencing and HLA analysis.

In blood CD8+ and CD4+ T cells, TCR beta underwent sequencing. Isolation of CD8+ and CD4+ T cells was performed negatively, whereas enrichment of TEMRA cells was done by FACS. This CDR3 is 15 amino acids long. CDR1 is SGHRS and CDR2 is YFSETQ in the germline V gene. Trimming pared 4 bases from V and 7 bases from J, leaving 18 bases between. Random hexamers were used to reverse transcribe 0.5 to 1 ug of RNA. The amplification used immunoSEQ multiplex PCR on TCR beta CDR3; it spanned 54 Vbeta and 13 Jbeta. TCRdb re-called the immunoSEQ multiplex PCR reads through MiXCR, storing one row per CDR3 protein. The sample lists over 100,000 distinct CDR3 sequences; around 97% were seen once.

The V and J genes are TRBV5-1 and TRBJ2-1; possible D gene TRBD2, 6 bases. Sample: CD4+ T cells from PBMCs. This sequence was found in a human donor in good health. CDR3 sequence reads: CASSPLPDYLNEQFF. The CDR3 DNA is TGCGCCAGCAGCCCTCTTCCGGACTATTTGAATGAGCAGTTCTTC.